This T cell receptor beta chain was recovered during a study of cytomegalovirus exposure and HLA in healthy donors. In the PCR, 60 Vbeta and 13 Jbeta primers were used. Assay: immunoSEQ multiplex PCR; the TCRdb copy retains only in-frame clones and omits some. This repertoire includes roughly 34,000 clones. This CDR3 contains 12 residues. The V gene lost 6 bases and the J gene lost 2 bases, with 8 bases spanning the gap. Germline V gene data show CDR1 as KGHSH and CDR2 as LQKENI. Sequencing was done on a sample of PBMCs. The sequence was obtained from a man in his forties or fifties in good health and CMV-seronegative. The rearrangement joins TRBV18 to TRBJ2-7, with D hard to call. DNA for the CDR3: TGTGCCAGCTCCCCCAGCGCCTACGAGCAGTACTTC. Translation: CASSPSAYEQYF.